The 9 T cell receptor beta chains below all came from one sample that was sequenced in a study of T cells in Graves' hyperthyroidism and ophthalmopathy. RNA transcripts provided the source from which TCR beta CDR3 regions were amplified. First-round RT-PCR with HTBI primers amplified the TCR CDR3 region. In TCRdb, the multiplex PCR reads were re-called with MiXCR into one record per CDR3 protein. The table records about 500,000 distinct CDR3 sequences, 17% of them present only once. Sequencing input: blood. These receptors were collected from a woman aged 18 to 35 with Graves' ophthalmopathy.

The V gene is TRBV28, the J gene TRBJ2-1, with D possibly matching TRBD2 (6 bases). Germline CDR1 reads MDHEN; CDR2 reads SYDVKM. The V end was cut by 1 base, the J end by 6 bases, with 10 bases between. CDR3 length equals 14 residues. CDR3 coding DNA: TGTGCCAGCAGTTTATCCACTAGCATCAATGAGCAGTTCTTC. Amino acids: CASSLSTSINEQFF.

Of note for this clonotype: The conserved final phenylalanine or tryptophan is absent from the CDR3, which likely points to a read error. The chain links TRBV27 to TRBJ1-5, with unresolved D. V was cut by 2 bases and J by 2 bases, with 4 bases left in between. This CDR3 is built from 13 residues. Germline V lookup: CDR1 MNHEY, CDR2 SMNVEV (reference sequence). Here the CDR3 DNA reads TGTGCCAGCAGTTTACAGGGCAATCAGCCCCAGCATCTT. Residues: CASSLQGNQPQHL.

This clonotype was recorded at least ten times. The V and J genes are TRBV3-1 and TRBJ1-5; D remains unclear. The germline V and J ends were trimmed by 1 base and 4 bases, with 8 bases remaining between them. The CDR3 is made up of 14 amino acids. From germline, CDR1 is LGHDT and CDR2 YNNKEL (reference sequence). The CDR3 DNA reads TGTGCCAGCAGCCAAGCCGATACAAATCAGCCCCAGCATTTT. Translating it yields CASSQADTNQPQHF.

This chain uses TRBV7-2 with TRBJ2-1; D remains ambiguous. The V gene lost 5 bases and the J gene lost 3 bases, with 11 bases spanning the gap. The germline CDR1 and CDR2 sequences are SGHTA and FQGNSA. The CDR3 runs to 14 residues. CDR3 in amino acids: CASSPQSLYNEQFF. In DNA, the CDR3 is TGTGCCAGCAGCCCCCAGTCCCTCTACAATGAGCAGTTCTTC.

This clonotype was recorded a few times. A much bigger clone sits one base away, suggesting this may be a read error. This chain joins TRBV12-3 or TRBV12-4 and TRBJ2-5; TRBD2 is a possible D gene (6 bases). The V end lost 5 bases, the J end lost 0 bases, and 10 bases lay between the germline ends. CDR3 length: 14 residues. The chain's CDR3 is CASSVGLHQETQYF. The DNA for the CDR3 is TGTGCCAGCAGTGTGGGACTGCACCAAGAGACCCAGTACTTC.

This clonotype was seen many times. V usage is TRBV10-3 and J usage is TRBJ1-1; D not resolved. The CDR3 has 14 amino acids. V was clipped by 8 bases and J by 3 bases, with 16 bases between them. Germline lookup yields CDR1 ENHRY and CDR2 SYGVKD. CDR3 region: CAIASREGDTEAFF. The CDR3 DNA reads TGTGCCATCGCATCACGGGAGGGAGACACTGAAGCTTTCTTT.

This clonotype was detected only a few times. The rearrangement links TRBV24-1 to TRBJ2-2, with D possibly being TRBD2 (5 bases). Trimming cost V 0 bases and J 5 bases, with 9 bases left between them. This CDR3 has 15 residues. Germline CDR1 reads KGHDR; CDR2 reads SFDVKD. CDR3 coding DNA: TGTGCCACCAGTGATTTGCGGGGAAATACCGGGGAGCTGTTTTTT. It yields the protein CATSDLRGNTGELFF.

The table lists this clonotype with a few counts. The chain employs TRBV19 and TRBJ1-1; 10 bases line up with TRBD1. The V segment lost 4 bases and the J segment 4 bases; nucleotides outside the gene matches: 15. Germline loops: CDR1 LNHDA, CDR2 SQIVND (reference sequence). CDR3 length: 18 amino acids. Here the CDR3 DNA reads TGTGCCAGTAGTACACCCCAAGGACAGGGGGTTTGGAGCACTGAAGCTTTCTTT. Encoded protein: CASSTPQGQGVWSTEAFF.

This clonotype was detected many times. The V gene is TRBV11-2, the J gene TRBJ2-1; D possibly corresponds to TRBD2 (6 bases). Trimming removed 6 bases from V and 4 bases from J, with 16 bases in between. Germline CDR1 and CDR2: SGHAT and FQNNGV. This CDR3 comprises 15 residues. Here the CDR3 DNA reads TGTGCCAGCAGTCATCGGTCGGAGGGTTACAATGAGCAGTTCTTC. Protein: CASSHRSEGYNEQFF.